Given below is one TCR beta chain in context. The antigen is undetermined. Reverse transcription of extracted RNA yielded cDNA, which provided the sequencing template. The method was immunoSEQ multiplex PCR; TCRdb's version includes in-frame clones alone and lacks a portion of them. This sample carries over 120,000 clones, about 60% of them seen once, and the ten largest clones take under 8%. These data originate in a study of CD8+ T cells in alopecia areata. Study-level background: Treated individuals took tofacitinib by mouth, 5 to 10 mg twice daily. Treatment ran 6 to 18 months, with 6 months of follow-up afterward.

Study-level results: Compared with normal scalp, lesional scalp had higher clonality and more expanded CD8+ clones.

Sorting from PBMCs produced CD4+ and CD8+ T cells. Per the germline V gene, CDR1 is LGHNA and CDR2 is YNFKEQ. V lost 4 bases and J lost 1; bases outside the gene matches: 10. The length of the CDR3 is 18 residues. This TCR was recovered from a human donor with alopecia areata. Source: CD4+ T cells sorted from blood, taken at week 0. This sequence joins TRBV4-2 and TRBJ2-2, with 9 bases lining up with TRBD2. In DNA form, the CDR3 reads TGTGCCAGCAGCCCGTTAGGGCGGGGGGGGTTGAACACCGGGGAGCTGTTTTTT. Amino acid sequence: CASSPLGRGGLNTGELFF.